A selection of T cell receptor beta chains follows, all from one sample in a study of T cell responses to AZD1222 COVID-19 vaccine. Assay: immunoSEQ multiplex PCR; the TCRdb copy retains only in-frame clones and omits some. Of 90,000 to 95,000 clones listed, 90% to 95% are singletons. This material consisted of peripheral blood, taken on day 0 of AZD1222 vaccination. The origin of the receptors is an adult in good health. Each CDR3 is given with its conserved first and last residue. The D gene is left open where the match is weak. Some rows have no size entry. The others give once, few or many, or a class for an expanded clone.

J | size | V | D | CDR3 | DNA
TRBJ1-5 | once | TRBV3-1/TRBV3-2 | NA | CASSQDTVSNQPQHF | TGTGCCAGCAGCCAAGACACAGTTAGCAATCAGCCCCAGCATTTT
TRBJ1-1 | NA | TRBV7-2 | NA | CASTMRRGTEAFF | TGTGCCAGCACCATGCGGAGGGGCACTGAAGCTTTCTTT
TRBJ2-1 | NA | TRBV2 | NA | CASSEERRFF | TGTGCCAGCAGTGAAGAGAGGCGGTTCTTC
TRBJ2-3 | few | TRBV9 | NA | CASSADSGRAPDTQYF | TGTGCCAGCAGCGCCGACAGCGGTCGGGCCCCAGATACGCAGTATTTT
TRBJ1-4 | NA | TRBV9 | TRBD1 | CASSRTGGAGEKLFF | TGTGCCAGCAGCCGCACAGGGGGCGCGGGTGAAAAACTGTTTTTT
TRBJ2-5 | once | TRBV28 | NA | CASSLGRGRETQYF | TGTGCCAGCAGTTTAGGCAGGGGCCGAGAGACCCAGTACTTC
TRBJ2-7 | NA | TRBV27 | TRBD1 | CASSAGTGVTYEQYF | TGTGCCAGCAGTGCCGGGACAGGGGTAACCTACGAGCAGTACTTC
TRBJ1-2 | NA | TRBV19 | NA | CASTPGQVNYGYTF | TGTGCCAGTACCCCGGGACAAGTTAACTATGGCTACACCTTC
TRBJ2-7 | NA | TRBV7-2 | TRBD1 | CASSSDRVLSYEQYF | TGTGCCAGCAGCTCCGACAGGGTCCTCTCCTACGAGCAGTACTTC
TRBJ1-1 | NA | TRBV7-4 | NA | CATPGVENTEAFF | TGTGCCACCCCGGGTGTAGAGAACACTGAAGCTTTCTTT
TRBJ2-5 | once | TRBV6-1 | NA | CASSEQGFQETQYF | TGTGCCAGCAGTGAGCAGGGTTTCCAAGAGACCCAGTACTTC
TRBJ1-6 | NA | TRBV6-4 | TRBD1 | CASSDGTGKSPLHF | TGTGCCAGCAGTGACGGGACAGGGAAATCACCCCTCCACTTT
TRBJ1-2 | NA | TRBV28 | NA | CASSAPGRNYGYTF | TGTGCCAGCAGTGCTCCCGGGAGGAACTATGGCTACACCTTC
TRBJ1-2 | once | TRBV11-1 | TRBD1 | CASSLGTGHDYGYTF | TGTGCCAGCAGCTTGGGGACAGGGCACGACTATGGCTACACCTTC
TRBJ2-1 | NA | TRBV5-1 | NA | CASSLKDIYTSYNEQFF | TGCGCCAGCAGCTTGAAGGATATCTATACCTCCTACAATGAGCAGTTCTTC
TRBJ1-5 | NA | TRBV13 | NA | CASRKGGQPQHF | TGTGCCAGCAGGAAAGGGGGTCAGCCCCAGCATTTT
TRBJ1-1 | NA | TRBV28 | NA | CASIPGEGGMNTEAFF | TGTGCCAGCATCCCAGGGGAGGGAGGCATGAACACTGAAGCTTTCTTT
TRBJ1-6 | NA | TRBV15 | NA | CATSRGEDPYNSPLHF | TGTGCCACCAGCAGAGGGGAGGATCCATATAATTCACCCCTCCACTTT
TRBJ2-7 | NA | TRBV28 | TRBD1 | CASSPTGGPALTYEQYF | TGTGCCAGCAGTCCGACAGGGGGCCCAGCCTTAACCTACGAGCAGTACTTC
TRBJ1-2 | NA | TRBV9 | NA | CASSVSLRDDYGYTF | TGTGCCAGCAGCGTCTCCCTACGGGACGACTATGGCTACACCTTC
TRBJ1-6 | few | TRBV5-1 | NA | CASSSSGANSPLHF | TGCGCCAGCAGCTCGAGCGGCGCGAATTCACCCCTCCACTTT
TRBJ1-2 | NA | TRBV19 | TRBD1 | CASTPIQGIRHYGYTF | TGTGCCAGTACCCCCATACAGGGGATTCGACACTATGGCTACACCTTC
TRBJ1-3 | NA | TRBV27 | NA | CASSLRGAGNTIYF | TGTGCCAGCAGTTTACGGGGTGCTGGAAACACCATATATTTT
TRBJ1-2 | NA | TRBV4-3 | NA | CASSYSRRGSLYGYTF | TGCGCCAGCAGCTACTCCCGAAGGGGGAGTCTCTATGGCTACACCTTC
TRBJ1-6 | NA | TRBV10-3 | NA | CAISESKLNNSPLHF | TGTGCCATCAGTGAGTCGAAGCTGAATAATTCACCCCTCCACTTT
TRBJ2-1 | NA | TRBV28 | TRBD1 | CASSPMTGAVDNEQFF | TGTGCCAGCAGTCCCATGACAGGGGCCGTGGACAATGAGCAGTTCTTC
TRBJ1-4 | NA | TRBV6-1 | TRBD1 | CASSGGRPRGGREKLFF | TGTGCCAGCAGTGGAGGCCGGCCCAGGGGGGGTCGAGAAAAACTGTTTTTT
TRBJ1-6 | NA | TRBV6-5 | NA | CASSYSIGYNSPLHF | TGTGCCAGCAGTTACTCGATCGGGTATAATTCACCCCTCCACTTT
TRBJ1-1 | NA | TRBV28 | NA | CASSLFGSKGNTEAFF | TGTGCCAGCAGTTTATTCGGGAGTAAGGGGAACACTGAAGCTTTCTTT
TRBJ2-6 | once | TRBV7-3 | NA | CASSLRRARAGANVLTF | TGTGCCAGCAGCTTAAGGAGGGCCCGGGCTGGGGCCAACGTCCTGACTTTC
TRBJ2-7 | NA | TRBV10-3 | NA | CATGDMSYEQYF | TGTGCCACAGGGGACATGTCCTACGAGCAGTACTTC
TRBJ2-5 | NA | TRBV19 | NA | CASSISIQETQYF | TGTGCCAGTAGTATATCAATACAAGAGACCCAGTACTTC
TRBJ1-2 | NA | TRBV7-8 | NA | CASSPRNYGYTF | TGTGCCAGCAGCCCTCGGAACTATGGCTACACCTTC
TRBJ2-7 | NA | TRBV19 | TRBD1 | CASCPGSGQGAFEQYF | TGTGCCAGTTGTCCCGGGAGTGGACAGGGGGCTTTCGAGCAGTACTTC
TRBJ1-2 | NA | TRBV5-1 | NA | CASKEPHGPTF | TGCGCCAGCAAGGAGCCCCATGGTCCCACCTTC
TRBJ2-3 | NA | TRBV5-1 | NA | CASSPLPSPDTQYF | TGCGCCAGCAGCCCATTACCCAGCCCAGATACGCAGTATTTT
TRBJ2-7 | NA | TRBV6-2/TRBV6-3 | TRBD1 | CASSRDSLYEQYF | TGTGCCAGCAGCCGGGACAGCCTCTACGAGCAGTACTTC
TRBJ2-7 | NA | TRBV18 | NA | CASSPGEPPYEQYF | TGTGCCAGCTCACCAGGGGAGCCCCCCTACGAGCAGTACTTC
TRBJ2-1 | NA | TRBV30 | TRBD2 | CAAGRGTYNEQFF | TGTGCCGCGGGGAGGGGAACCTACAATGAGCAGTTCTTC